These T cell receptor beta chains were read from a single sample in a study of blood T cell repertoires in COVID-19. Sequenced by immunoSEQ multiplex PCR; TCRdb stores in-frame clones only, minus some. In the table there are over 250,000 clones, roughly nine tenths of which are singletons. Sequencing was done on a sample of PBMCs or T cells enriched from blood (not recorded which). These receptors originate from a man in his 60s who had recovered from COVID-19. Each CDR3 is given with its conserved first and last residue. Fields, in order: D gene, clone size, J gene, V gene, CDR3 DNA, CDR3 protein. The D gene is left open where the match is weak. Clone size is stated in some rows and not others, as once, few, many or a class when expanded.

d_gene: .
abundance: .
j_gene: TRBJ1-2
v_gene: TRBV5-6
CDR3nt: TGTGCCAGCAGCGTGGGACAAATCTATGGCTACACCTTC
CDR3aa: CASSVGQIYGYTF

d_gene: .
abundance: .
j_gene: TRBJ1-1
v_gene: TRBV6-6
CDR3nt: TGTGCCAGCAGTTTCCGGGACAACGGTGGAGTTGGTAAAGCTTTCTTT
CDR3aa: CASSFRDNGGVGKAFF

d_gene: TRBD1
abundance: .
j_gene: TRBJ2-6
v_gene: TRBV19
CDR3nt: TGTGCCAGTACCGACATCTCCCCCCGGACAGGGGGGACTGGGGCCAACGTCCTGACTTTC
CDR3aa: CASTDISPRTGGTGANVLTF

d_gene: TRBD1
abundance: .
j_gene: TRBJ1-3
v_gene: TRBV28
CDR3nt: TGTGCCAGCAGCCTCGACAGGGTTCAGTCTGGAAACACCATATATTTT
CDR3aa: CASSLDRVQSGNTIYF

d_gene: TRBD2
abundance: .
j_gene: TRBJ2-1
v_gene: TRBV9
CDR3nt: TGTGCCAGCAGCGTAGGGACTAGTGCGGGTGAGCAGTTCTTC
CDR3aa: CASSVGTSAGEQFF

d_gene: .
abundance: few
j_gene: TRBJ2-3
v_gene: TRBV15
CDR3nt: TGTGCCACCAGCAGAGTGGGCAGCAAAACAGATACGCAGTATTTT
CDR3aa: CATSRVGSKTDTQYF

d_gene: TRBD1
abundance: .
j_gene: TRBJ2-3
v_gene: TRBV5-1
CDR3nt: TGCGCCAGCAGCCTCTCCGGGACAGGGATAGATACGCAGTATTTT
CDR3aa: CASSLSGTGIDTQYF

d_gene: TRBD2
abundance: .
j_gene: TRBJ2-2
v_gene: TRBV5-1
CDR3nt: TGCGCCAGCAGCTGGGCCGGGACTAGCGGGAGTGGTACCGGGGAGCTGTTTTTT
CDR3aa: CASSWAGTSGSGTGELFF

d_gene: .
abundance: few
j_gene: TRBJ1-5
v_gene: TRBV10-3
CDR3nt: TGTGCCATCAGTACGAGGGCGAACAATCAGCCCCAGCATTTT
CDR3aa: CAISTRANNQPQHF

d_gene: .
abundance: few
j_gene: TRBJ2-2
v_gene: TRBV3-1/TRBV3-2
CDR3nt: TGTGCCATCCGGGGGAAGAACACCGGGGAGCTGTTTTTT
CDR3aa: CAIRGKNTGELFF

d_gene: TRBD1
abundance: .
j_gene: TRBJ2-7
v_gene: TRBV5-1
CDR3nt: TGCGCCAGCAGCTTCTCACAGGGGAAAAACTACGAGCAGTACTTC
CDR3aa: CASSFSQGKNYEQYF

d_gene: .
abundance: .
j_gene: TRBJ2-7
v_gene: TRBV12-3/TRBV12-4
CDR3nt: TGTGCCAGCAGTTTCCAGGGGATCTACGAGCAGTACTTC
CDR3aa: CASSFQGIYEQYF

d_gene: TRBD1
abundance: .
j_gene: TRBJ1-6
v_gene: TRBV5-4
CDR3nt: TGTGCCAGCAGCTTGATCATTGGACAGGGGGCATTAGGGCCCCTCCACTTT
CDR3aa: CASSLIIGQGALGPLHF

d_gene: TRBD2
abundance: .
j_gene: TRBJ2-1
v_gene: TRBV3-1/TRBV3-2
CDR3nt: TGTGCCAGCAGCCAAGATCTATGGGCGGGAGGGTCTCGGAATGAGCAGTTCTTC
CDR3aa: CASSQDLWAGGSRNEQFF

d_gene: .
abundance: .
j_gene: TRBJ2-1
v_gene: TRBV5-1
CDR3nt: TGCGCCAGCAGCGTACAGATTCTCAGCTCCTACAATGAGCAGTTCTTC
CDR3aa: CASSVQILSSYNEQFF

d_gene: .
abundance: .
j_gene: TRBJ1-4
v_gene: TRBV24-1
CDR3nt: TGTGCCACCAGTGATGGGCAGGCTATTAATGAAAAACTGTTTTTT
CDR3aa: CATSDGQAINEKLFF

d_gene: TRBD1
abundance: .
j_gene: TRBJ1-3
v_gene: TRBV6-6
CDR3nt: TGTGCCAGCAGTCGGGACAGGGGGCTTTCCGGAAACACCATATATTTT
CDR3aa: CASSRDRGLSGNTIYF

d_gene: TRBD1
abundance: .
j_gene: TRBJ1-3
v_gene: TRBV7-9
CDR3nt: TGTGCCAGCAGCTTATGGGACAGCGGAAACACCATATATTTT
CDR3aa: CASSLWDSGNTIYF

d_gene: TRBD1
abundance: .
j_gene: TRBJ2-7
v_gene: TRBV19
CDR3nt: TGTGCCAGCCGGATCGGGACAGGGAGTACCTACGAGCAGTACTTC
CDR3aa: CASRIGTGSTYEQYF

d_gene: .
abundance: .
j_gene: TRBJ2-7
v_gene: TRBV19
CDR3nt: TGTGCCAGTAGAGCTACAGGGTTCGAGCAGTACTTC
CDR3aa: CASRATGFEQYF

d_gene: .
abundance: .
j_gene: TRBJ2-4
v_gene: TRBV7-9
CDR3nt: TGTGCCAGCAGCTTCGACAGGCTTCTAGCCAAAAACATTCAGTACTTC
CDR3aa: CASSFDRLLAKNIQYF

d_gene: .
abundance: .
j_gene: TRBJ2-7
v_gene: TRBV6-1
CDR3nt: TGTGCCAGCAGTGAAACAGGTTCTCCCTCCTACGAGCAGTACTTC
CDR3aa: CASSETGSPSYEQYF

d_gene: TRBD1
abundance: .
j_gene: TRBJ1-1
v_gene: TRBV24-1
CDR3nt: TGTGCCAACGACAGGGCTACAATGAACACTGAAGCTTTCTTT
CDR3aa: CANDRATMNTEAFF

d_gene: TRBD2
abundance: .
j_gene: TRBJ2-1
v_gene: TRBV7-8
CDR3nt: TGTGCCAGCCTCCAGACTAGCGGAGTCTACAATGAGCAGTTCTTC
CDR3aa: CASLQTSGVYNEQFF

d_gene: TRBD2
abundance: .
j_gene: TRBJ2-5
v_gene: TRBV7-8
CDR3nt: TGTGCCAGCAGCCAAACGGGAGGGGTAAAAGAGACCCAGTACTTC
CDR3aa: CASSQTGGVKETQYF

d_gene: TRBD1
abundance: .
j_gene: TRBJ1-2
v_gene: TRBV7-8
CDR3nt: TGTGCCAGCAGCCTAGACAGGGTCGGTGGCTACACCTTC
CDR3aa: CASSLDRVGGYTF

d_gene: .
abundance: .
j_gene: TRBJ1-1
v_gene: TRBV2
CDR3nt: TGTGCCAGCAGTGTTACACAGAACACTGAAGCTTTCTTT
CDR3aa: CASSVTQNTEAFF

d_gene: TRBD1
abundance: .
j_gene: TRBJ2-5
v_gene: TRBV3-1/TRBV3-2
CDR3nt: TGTGCCAGCAGCCAACGGGACAGGGGCGCTAGGGCCCAGTACTTC
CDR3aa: CASSQRDRGARAQYF

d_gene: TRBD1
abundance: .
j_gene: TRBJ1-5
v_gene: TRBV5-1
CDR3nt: TGCGCCAGCAGCTGGACCTTCCGGGACAGGGGGCGCGTTCAGCCCCAGCATTTT
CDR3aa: CASSWTFRDRGRVQPQHF

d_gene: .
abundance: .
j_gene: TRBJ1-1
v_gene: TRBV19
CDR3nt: TGTGCCAGTAGTAGTCCAGATCTTAAAGCTTTCTTT
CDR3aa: CASSSPDLKAFF

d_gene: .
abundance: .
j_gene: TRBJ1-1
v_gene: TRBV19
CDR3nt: TGTGCCAGTAGTATGGCTGGGCAGGGGAGGAACACTGAAGCTTTCTTT
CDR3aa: CASSMAGQGRNTEAFF

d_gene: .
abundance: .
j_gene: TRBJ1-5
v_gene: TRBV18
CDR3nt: TGTGCCAGCTCACCACAACAGGGATTCGGTCAGCCCCAGCATTTT
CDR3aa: CASSPQQGFGQPQHF

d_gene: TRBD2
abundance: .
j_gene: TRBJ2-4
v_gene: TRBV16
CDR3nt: TGTGCCAGCAGCCACACCGGGACTAGGCTTCACATTCAGTACTTC
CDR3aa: CASSHTGTRLHIQYF

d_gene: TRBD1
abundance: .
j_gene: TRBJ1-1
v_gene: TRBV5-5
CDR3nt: TGTGCCAGCATCCGGCTTCCGGGACAGGGAGGCACTGAAGCTTTCTTT
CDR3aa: CASIRLPGQGGTEAFF

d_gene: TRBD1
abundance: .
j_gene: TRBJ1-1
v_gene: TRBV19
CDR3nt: TGTGCCAGCAAACAGGGGTACGTTACTGAAGCTTTCTTT
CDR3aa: CASKQGYVTEAFF

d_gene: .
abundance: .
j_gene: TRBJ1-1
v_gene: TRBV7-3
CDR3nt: TGTGCCAGCAGCGTCACGGGACACATGAAAGCTTTCTTT
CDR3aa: CASSVTGHMKAFF

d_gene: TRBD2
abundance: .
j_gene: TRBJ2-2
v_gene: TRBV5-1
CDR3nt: TGCGCCAGCAGCTCACGACTAGCGGGGGGGCCGGGCACCGGGGAGCTGTTTTTT
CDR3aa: CASSSRLAGGPGTGELFF

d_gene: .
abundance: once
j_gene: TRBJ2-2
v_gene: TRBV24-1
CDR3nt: TGTGCTACCAGTGACCCCAAGACTAACACCGGGGAGCTGTTTTTT
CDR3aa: CATSDPKTNTGELFF

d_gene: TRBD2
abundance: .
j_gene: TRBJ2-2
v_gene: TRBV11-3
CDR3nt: TGTGCCAGCAGCTTGACTAGCGGCAACACCGGGGAGCTGTTTTTT
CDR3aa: CASSLTSGNTGELFF

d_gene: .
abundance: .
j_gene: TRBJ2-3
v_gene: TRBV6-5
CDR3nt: TGTGCCAGCAGTTACTACGGGTCCACAGATACGCAGTATTTT
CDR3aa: CASSYYGSTDTQYF

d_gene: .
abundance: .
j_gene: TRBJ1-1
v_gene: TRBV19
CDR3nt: TGTGCCAGTAGAAGAGGACAGACGAACACTGAAGCTTTCTTT
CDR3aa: CASRRGQTNTEAFF

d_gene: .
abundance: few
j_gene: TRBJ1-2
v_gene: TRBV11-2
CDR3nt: TGTGCCAGCAGCCGATCAGGGGTCGGTTATGGCTACACCTTC
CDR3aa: CASSRSGVGYGYTF

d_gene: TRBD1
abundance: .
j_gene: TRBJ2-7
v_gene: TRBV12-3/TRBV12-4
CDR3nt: TGTGCCAACAGACAGGGAAGTTTTTACGAGCAGTACTTC
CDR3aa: CANRQGSFYEQYF

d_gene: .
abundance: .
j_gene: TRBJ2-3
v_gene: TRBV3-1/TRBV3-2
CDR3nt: TGTGCCAGCAGCCCGGAGACCAAGGGGGTGCAGTATTTT
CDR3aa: CASSPETKGVQYF

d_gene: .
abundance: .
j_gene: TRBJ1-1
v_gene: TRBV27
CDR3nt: TGTGCCAGCGGGAGGAACACTGAAGCTTTCTTT
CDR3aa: CASGRNTEAFF

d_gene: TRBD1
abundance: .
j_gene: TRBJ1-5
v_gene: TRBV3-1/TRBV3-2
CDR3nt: TGTGCCAGCAGCCCCTCCGAACAGGGGCAGCCCCAGCATTTT
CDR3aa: CASSPSEQGQPQHF

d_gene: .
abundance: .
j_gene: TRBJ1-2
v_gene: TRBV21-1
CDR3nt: TGTGCCAGCAGCAAAGTTCAGGGGGGTTCTGGCTACACCTTC
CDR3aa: CASSKVQGGSGYTF

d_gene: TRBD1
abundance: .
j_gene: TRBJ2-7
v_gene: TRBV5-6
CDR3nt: TGTGCCAGCAGGAACCGGGACAGGGGCCACGAGCAGTACTTC
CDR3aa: CASRNRDRGHEQYF

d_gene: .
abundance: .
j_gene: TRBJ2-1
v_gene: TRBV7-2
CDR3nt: TGTGCCAGCAGCCTTTTCCCGCGGAGCTCCTACAATGAGCAGTTCTTC
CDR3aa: CASSLFPRSSYNEQFF

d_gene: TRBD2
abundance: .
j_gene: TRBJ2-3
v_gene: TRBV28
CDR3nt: TGTGCCAGCAGTCGGACTAGCGGGAGGACGCCCATCGCAGATACGCAGTATTTT
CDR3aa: CASSRTSGRTPIADTQYF

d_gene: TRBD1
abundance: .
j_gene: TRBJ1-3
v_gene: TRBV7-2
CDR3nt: TGTGCCAGCAGCGAGGACAGGGCGAGAACGAACACCATATATTTT
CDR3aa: CASSEDRARTNTIYF

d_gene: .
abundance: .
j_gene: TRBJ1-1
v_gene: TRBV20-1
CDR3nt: TGCAGTGCTAGTGCGCAGGGTGAACGGGGGGCTTTCTTT
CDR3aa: CSASAQGERGAFF